The present entry profiles one TCR beta chain with its context. Its antigen is not identified. CDR3 length: 13 residues. The germline gives CDR1 LNHDA, CDR2 SQIVND (reference sequence). V was shortened by 1 base and J by 7 bases, with 10 bases between the two germline ends. Repertoires were generated with immunoSEQ multiplex PCR, while TCRdb's copy carries only in-frame clones and drops some. Found here are 72,000 or so clones, less than 85% of them singletons; the top ten hold 2.8%. These data belong to a study of T cell clones after liver transplantation. Findings and caveats of the study: Rather than being deleted, graft donor-reactive T cells may have moved into the graft.

The genes are TRBV19 and TRBJ1-2, with D uncertain. This sequence originates from a human patient who received a liver transplant. Some of the T cells may derive from the graft donor. Material: CD4+ T cells from blood, obtained at the 22-month timepoint. The CDR3 coding sequence is TGTGCCAGTAGTATAGTAGGAAGGGCTGGCTACACCTTC. Translating gives CASSIVGRAGYTF.